Listed below are T cell receptor beta chains from one sample, sequenced in a study of esophageal squamous cell carcinoma under preoperative chemotherapy. Using its own MiXCR run on the PCR reads, TCRdb lists one record per CDR3 protein. This sample carries about 32,000 distinct CDR3 sequences, around 49% of them seen once, and the ten largest clones take approximately 25%. This material was obtained from a patient given preoperative chemotherapy. All receptors derive from a human donor with esophageal squamous cell carcinoma. The donor label of this sample is uncertain. CDR3s include the opening cysteine and the closing phenylalanine or tryptophan. Fields, in order: clone size, CDR3 length, D gene, J gene, V gene, CDR3 protein, CDR3 DNA. A D gene is named only where the DNA matches it firmly. Clone size is not always given. Where it is, it says once, few, many or a class for expanded clones.

>once|14|NA|TRBJ2-4|TRBV7-2
CAGIGGRDKKIQYF
TGTGCGGGGATCGGGGGTCGTGACAAAAAGATTCAGTACTTC
>NA|14|NA|TRBJ2-3|TRBV15
CATSRGSARVAQYF
TGTGCCACCAGCAGGGGAAGTGCAAGAGTTGCGCAGTATTTT
>NA|14|TRBD2|TRBJ2-7|TRBV27
CASSRLAGGYEQYF
TGTGCCAGCAGTCGACTAGCGGGAGGCTACGAGCAGTACTTC
>NA|13|NA|TRBJ2-4|TRBV7-2
CAGSLGGANVLYF
TGTGCCGGCAGCTTAGGTGGGGCCAACGTTCTGTACTTC
>medium-sized|14|NA|TRBJ2-7|TRBV7-8
CASSPRIPPSEQYF
TGTGCCAGCAGCCCCCGGATCCCTCCCTCCGAGCAGTACTTC
>NA|15|NA|TRBJ2-3|TRBV6-5
CASSYGAGSTDTQYF
TGTGCCAGCAGTTACGGGGCAGGGAGCACAGATACGCAGTATTTT
>NA|14|NA|TRBJ2-3|TRBV5-4
CASSSKTSTDTQYF
TGTGCCAGCAGCTCTAAGACTAGCACAGATACGCAGTATTTT
>NA|15|TRBD2|TRBJ2-4|TRBV11-2
CASRLSGGSQKTQYF
TGTGCCAGCAGGCTCAGCGGGGGCAGCCAAAAGACTCAGTACTTC
>NA|15|NA|TRBJ2-6|TRBV7-2
CASSRDRPCAYVLTF
TGTGCCAGCAGCCGTGACAGGCCTTGCGCCTACGTGCTGACTTTC
>NA|14|TRBD2|TRBJ2-1|TRBV25-1
CASSERGGYETQFF
TGTGCCAGCAGTGAACGGGGGGGTTACGAGACCCAGTTCTTC
>NA|13|NA|TRBJ2-1|TRBV25-1
CASSLGGYNEQFF
TGTGCCAGCAGTTTGGGGGGATACAATGAGCAGTTCTTC
>NA|15|TRBD2|TRBJ2-3|TRBV7-2
CAGGSGGGSKETQYF
TGTGCCGGGGGCTCCGGGGGGGGGAGCAAAGAGACGCAGTACTTT
>NA|16|TRBD2|TRBJ2-5|TRBV11-1
CASRGTRGGDKETQYF
TGTGCCAGCAGGGGGACTAGGGGGGGGGACAAAGAGACGCAGTACTTC
>few|14|NA|TRBJ1-5|TRBV12-3/TRBV12-4
CASSLPGGNQPQHF
TGTGCCAGCAGTTTGCCAGGGGGCAATCAGCCCCAGCATTTT
>NA|15|NA|TRBJ2-2|TRBV7-8
CASSPRGPNTGELFF
TGTGCCAGCAGCCCACGGGGGCCGAACACCGGGGAGCTGTTTTTT
>NA|14|NA|TRBJ2-3|TRBV12-3/TRBV12-4
CAGSLGPNPETQYF
TGTGCGGGCAGTTTGGGGCCCAACCCAGAGACCCAGTATTTT
>NA|15|TRBD1|TRBJ1-6|TRBV30
CAWSGLTGPDSPLHF
TGTGCCTGGAGTGGCCTGACAGGGCCTGATTCACCCCTCCACTTT
>NA|15|NA|TRBJ2-4|TRBV7-2
CASSPGRWAKNMQYF
TGTGCCAGCAGCCCTGGGCGGTGGGCCAAAAACATGCAGTATTTC
>NA|14|NA|TRBJ2-4|TRBV7-6
CGGRGGGVKNTQYF
TGTGGCGGCAGGGGGGGGGGGGTCAAAAACACTCAGTACTTC
>NA|17|NA|TRBJ2-5|TRBV7-6
CASSPGGGGRDQETQYF
TGTGCCAGCAGCCCGGGGGGCGGGGGCCGTGACCAAGAGACCCAGTATTTC
>NA|16|NA|TRBJ2-3|TRBV7-8
CVSRGLRGVSTEAQYF
TGTGTCAGCAGGGGCCTCCGGGGGGTGAGCACCGAGGCGCAGTATTTT
>NA|13|NA|TRBJ2-1|TRBV7-2
CASSLGWADEQFF
TGTGCCAGCAGCTTAGGCTGGGCAGATGAGCAGTTCTTC